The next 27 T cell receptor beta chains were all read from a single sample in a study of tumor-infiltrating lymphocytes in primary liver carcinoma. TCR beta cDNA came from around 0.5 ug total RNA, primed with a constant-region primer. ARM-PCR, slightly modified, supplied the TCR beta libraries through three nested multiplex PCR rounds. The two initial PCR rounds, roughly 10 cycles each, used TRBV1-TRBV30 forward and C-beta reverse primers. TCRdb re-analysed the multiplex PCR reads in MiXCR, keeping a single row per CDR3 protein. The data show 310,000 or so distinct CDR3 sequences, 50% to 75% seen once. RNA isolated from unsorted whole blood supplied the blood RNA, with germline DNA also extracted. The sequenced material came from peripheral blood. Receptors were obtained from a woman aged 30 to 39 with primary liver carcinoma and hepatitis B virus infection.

Here the CDR3 DNA reads TGTGCCAGCAGTTACTCGAAATTGGACCCTCTCTATGGCTACACCTTC. Protein product: CASSYSKLDPLYGYTF. V usage is TRBV6-5 and J usage is TRBJ1-2, with D hard to call. CDR3 length: 16 residues. Looked up from germline, CDR1 is MNHEY and CDR2 is SVGAGI. V was pared by 0 bases and J by 4 bases, with 15 bases between.

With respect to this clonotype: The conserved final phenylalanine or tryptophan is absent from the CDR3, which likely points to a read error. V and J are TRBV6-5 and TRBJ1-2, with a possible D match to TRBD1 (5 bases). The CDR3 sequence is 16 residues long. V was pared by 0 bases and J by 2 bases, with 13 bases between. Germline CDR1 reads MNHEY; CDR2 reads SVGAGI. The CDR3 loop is CASSYSRTRGNYGYTS. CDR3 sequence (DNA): TGTGCCAGCAGTTACTCGAGGACACGGGGCAACTATGGCTACACCTCC.

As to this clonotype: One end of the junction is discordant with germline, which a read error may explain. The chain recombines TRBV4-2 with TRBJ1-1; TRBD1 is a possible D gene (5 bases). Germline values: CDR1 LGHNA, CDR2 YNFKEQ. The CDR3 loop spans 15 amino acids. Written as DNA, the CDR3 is TGTGCCGGCAGCCAAGTAGACAGTCCGAACACTGAAGCTTTCTTT. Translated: CAGSQVDSPNTEAFF.

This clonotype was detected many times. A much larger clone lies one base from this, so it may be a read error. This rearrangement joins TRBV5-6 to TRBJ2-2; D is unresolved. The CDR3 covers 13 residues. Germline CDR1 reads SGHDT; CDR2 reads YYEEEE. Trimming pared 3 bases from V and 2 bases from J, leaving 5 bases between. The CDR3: CASSWGNTGELFF. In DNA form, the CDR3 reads TGTGCCAGCAGCTGGGGTAACACCGGGGAGCTGTTTTTT.

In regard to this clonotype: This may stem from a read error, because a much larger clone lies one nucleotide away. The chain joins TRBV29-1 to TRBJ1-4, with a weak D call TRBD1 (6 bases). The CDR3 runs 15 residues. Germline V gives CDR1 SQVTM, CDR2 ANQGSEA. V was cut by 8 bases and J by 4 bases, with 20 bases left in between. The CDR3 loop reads CSLGPGDTHNEKLFF. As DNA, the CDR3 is TGCAGCCTTGGTCCCGGGGACACCCATAATGAAAAACTGTTTTTT.

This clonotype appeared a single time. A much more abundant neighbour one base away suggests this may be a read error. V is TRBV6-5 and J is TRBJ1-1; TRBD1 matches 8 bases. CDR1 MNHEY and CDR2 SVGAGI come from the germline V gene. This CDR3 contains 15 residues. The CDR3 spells CASSKPQGVKTEAFF. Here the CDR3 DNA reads TGTGCCAGCAGTAAACCACAGGGGGTGAAGACTGAAGCTTTCTTT.

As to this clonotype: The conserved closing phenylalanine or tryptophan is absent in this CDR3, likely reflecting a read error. The CDR3 DNA reads TGTGCCAGCAGTACCCCAAGGACGGTCAGCTCCTACAATGAGCAGTTCCTC. Its translation: CASSTPRTVSSYNEQFL. The chain uses TRBV6-2 or TRBV6-3 and TRBJ2-1; no firm D call. V lost 5 bases and J 0 bases, leaving 17 bases between the germline ends. The germline CDR1 and CDR2 sequences are MNHEY and SVGEGT. The CDR3 is 17 amino acids.

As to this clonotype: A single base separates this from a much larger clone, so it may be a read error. In nucleotides, the CDR3 is TGCAGCGTTGAAGTGGGAATAGCCGGGAAGCTGTTTTTT. Translated: CSVEVGIAGKLFF. V and J are TRBV29-1 and TRBJ2-2, with D perhaps TRBD2 (5 bases). Germline loops: CDR1 SQVTM, CDR2 ANQGSEA. The CDR3 extends over 13 amino acids.

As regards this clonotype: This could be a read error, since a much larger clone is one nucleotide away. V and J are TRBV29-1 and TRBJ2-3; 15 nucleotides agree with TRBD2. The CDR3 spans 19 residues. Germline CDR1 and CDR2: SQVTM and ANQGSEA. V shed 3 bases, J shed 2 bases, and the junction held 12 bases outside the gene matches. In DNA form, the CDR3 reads TGCAGCGTTGAGCGAAGGGGACTAGCGGGAGGAGAGATCACAGATACGCAGTATTTT. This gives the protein CSVERRGLAGGEITDTQYF.

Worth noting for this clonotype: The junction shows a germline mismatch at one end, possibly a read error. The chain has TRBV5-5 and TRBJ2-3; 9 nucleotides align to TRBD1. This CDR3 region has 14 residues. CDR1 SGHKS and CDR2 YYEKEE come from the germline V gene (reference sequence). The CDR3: CASRLQGAADTQFF. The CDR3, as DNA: TGTGCCAGCCGCCTACAGGGGGCTGCAGATACGCAGTTTTTT.

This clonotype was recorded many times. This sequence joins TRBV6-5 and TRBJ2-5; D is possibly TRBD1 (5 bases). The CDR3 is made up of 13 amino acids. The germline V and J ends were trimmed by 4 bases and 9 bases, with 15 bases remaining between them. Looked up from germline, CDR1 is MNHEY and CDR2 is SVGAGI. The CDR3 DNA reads TGTGCCAGCAGTTCAGGGTTTGAAGGGGCCCAGTACTTC. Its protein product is CASSSGFEGAQYF.

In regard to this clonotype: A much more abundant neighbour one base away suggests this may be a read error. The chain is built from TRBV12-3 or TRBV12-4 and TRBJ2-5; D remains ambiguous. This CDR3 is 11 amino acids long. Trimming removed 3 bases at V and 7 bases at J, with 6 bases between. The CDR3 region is CASSFRVTQYF. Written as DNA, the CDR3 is TGTGCCAGCAGTTTTAGGGTGACCCAGTACTTC.

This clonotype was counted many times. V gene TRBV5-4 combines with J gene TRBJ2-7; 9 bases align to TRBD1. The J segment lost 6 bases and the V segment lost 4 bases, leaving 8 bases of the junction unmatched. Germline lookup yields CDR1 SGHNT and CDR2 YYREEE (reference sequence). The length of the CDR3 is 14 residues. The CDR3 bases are TGTGCCAGCAGCGGTGACAGGGGGGGTCGCGAGCAGTACTTC. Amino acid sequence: CASSGDRGGREQYF.

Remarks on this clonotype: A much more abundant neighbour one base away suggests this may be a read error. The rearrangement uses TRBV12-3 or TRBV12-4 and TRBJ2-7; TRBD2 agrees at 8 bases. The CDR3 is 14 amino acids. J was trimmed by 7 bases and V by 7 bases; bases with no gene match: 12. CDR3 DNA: TGTGCCAGCATGAGGCTAGCGGGCCGTGAAGAGCAGTACTTC. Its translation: CASMRLAGREEQYF.

Here the CDR3 DNA reads TGTGCCAGCAGCTTAGTAGTGAACTATGGCTACACCTTC. Translation gives CASSLVVNYGYTF. The V and J genes are TRBV7-9 and TRBJ1-2; D ambiguous. CDR3 length equals 13 residues. Trimming took off 1 base at V and 2 bases at J, with 5 bases between the two ends. Per the germline V gene, CDR1 is SEHNR and CDR2 is FQNEAQ (reference sequence).

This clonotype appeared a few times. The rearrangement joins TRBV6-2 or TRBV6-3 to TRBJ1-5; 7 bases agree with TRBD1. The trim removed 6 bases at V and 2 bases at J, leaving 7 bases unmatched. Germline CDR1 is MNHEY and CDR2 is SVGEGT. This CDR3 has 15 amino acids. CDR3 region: CASSRNRGGNQPQHF. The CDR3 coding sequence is TGTGCCAGCAGCCGCAACAGGGGTGGCAATCAGCCCCAGCATTTT.

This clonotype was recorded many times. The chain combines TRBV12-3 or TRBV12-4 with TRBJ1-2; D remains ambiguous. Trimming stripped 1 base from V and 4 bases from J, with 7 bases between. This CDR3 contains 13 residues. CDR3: CASSLVYGYGYTF. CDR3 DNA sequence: TGTGCCAGCAGTTTAGTGTACGGCTATGGCTACACCTTC.

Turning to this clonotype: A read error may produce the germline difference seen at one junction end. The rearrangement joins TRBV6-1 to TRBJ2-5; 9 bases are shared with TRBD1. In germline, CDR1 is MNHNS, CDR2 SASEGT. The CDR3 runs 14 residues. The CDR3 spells CAGSDWTGAGEQYF. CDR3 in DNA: TGTGCCGGCAGTGATTGGACAGGGGCAGGGGAGCAGTACTTC.

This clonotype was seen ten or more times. In DNA form, the CDR3 reads TGTGCCAGCAGCCAAGAACATACATCACCCCTCCACTTT. This gives the protein CASSQEHTSPLHF. V is TRBV4-2 and J is TRBJ1-6; no clear D gene. The CDR3 has 13 amino acids. Trimming took off 0 bases at V and 10 bases at J, with 7 bases between the two ends. CDR1 and CDR2 from the germline V gene are LGHNA and YNFKEQ.

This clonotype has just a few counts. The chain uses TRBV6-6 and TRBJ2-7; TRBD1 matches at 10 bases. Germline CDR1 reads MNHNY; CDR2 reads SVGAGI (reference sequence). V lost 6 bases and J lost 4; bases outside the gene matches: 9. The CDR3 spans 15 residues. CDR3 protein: CASRRQGQGSYEQYF. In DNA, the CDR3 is TGTGCCAGCAGACGCCAGGGACAGGGGTCTTACGAGCAGTACTTC.

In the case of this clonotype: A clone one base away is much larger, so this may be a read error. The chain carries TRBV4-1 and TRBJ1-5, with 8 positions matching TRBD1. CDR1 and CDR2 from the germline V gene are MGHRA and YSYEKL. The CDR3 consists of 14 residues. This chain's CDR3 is CASSLESRGLIPTF. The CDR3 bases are TGCGCCAGCAGCCTAGAGTCCAGGGGGCTAATACCGACCTTT.

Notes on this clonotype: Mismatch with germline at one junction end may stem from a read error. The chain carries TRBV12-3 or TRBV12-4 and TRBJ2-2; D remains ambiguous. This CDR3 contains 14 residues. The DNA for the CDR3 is TGTGTCAGCACCCGAAACAGGAACACCGGGGAGCTGTTTTTT. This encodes CVSTRNRNTGELFF.

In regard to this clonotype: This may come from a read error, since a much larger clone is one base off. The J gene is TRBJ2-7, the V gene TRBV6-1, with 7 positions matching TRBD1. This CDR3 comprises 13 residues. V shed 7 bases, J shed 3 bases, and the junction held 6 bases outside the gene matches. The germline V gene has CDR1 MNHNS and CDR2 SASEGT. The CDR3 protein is CASIGDRSYEQYF. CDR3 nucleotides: TGTGCCAGCATTGGGGACAGAAGCTACGAGCAGTACTTC.

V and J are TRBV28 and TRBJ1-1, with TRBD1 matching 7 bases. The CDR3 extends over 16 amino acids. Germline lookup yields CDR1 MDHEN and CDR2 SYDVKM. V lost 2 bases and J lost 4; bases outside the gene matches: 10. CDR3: CASSLTVTGAITEAFF. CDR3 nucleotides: TGTGCCAGCAGTTTAACGGTAACAGGGGCTATCACTGAAGCTTTCTTT.

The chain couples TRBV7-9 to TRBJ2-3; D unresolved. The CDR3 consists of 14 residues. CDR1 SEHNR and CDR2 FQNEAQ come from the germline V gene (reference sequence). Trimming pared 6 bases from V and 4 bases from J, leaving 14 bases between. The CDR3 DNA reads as TGTGCCAGCAGTTCTAGACTGAGGCCAGATACGCAGTATTTT. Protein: CASSSRLRPDTQYF.

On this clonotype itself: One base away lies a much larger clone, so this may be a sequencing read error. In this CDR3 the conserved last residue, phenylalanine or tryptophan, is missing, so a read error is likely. CDR3 amino acids: CASSRTQGDTGELFL. CDR3 DNA sequence: TGTGCCAGCAGCCGCACACAGGGGGATACCGGGGAGCTGTTTCTT. V and J are TRBV6-2 or TRBV6-3 and TRBJ2-2; 8 bases match TRBD1. Trimming at V came to 6 bases and at J to 5 bases, leaving 8 bases not matched to a gene. The CDR3 extends over 15 amino acids. CDR1 is MNHEY and CDR2 is SVGEGT in the germline V gene.

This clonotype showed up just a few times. The CDR3 DNA reads as TGTGCCAGCAGAGTGACAGCAAATCAGCCCCAGCATTTT. Translation: CASRVTANQPQHF. The chain uses TRBV6-1 and TRBJ1-5; D is possibly TRBD1 (5 bases). The CDR3 runs to 13 residues. Germline V gene data show CDR1 as MNHNS and CDR2 as SASEGT. The V gene lost 6 bases and the J gene lost 4 bases, with 10 bases spanning the gap.